This paragraph covers one T cell receptor beta chain sequence. Its binding antigen is unknown. No much larger clonotype is one base removed from it; base qualities were not supplied. These data originate in a study of blood T cell repertoires in COVID-19 (dated by TCRdb to about 2020). Regarding the study in general: The collaborator samples originated in the United States, Italy and Spain and spanned the acute and convalescent phases of COVID-19. The material from the prospective study consisted of cDNA or gDNA derived from T cells, B-cell-depleted T cells, or PBMCs. Deeply sampled blood TCRbeta repertoires from subjects exposed to, actively infected with, or recovered from COVID-19 were included in the dataset. A freely available public database, intended as a resource for researchers studying the immune response to SARS-CoV-2, is where the repertoires were released. The samples were drawn from two sources: the first 160 participants of the ongoing ImmuneRACE study, and approximately 1,300 subjects contributed by 6 global collaborators. The sample metadata nearly always contained a de-identified subject ID, COVID-19 status, age in years and sex. Where HLA class I and class II types were available, the types were taken from metadata supplied by the sample provider, not from assay-based typing. The full study reports these points: Clinical and demographic metadata were provided uncurated, with the amount varying by source and participant.

TCRbeta CDR3 regions were amplified from genomic DNA using the immunoSEQ Assay, a bias-controlled multiplex PCR. On the study's bioinformatics: The number of nucleated cells in each sample was estimated by amplification of reference gene primers within the assay. To quantify the absolute abundance of each unique TCRbeta CDR3 rearrangement, sequence reads were collapsed and filtered. Productive Simpson clonality was computed per sample as the square root of Simpson's diversity index over productive rearrangements. This is the immuneACCESS table as TCRdb keeps it, with only in-frame sequences that have V and J called. A part of the clones is gone; compared with another copy, unresolved V genes explain less than half, and the rest is unexplained. V and J calls and clone size follow that table, whereas D and trimming were derived from the DNA. The sample table holds roughly 250,000 clones, of which around 87% were seen once. In total, the top ten clones hold approximately 2.2% of the sample.

The CDR3 runs 14 residues from the cysteine to the phenylalanine. Only the CDR3 region is kept as DNA, spanning 42 bases read in frame from base 1. The germline V gene supplies CDR1 SGHRS and CDR2 YFSETQ. V and J are truncated by 6 bases and 3 bases respectively, leaving an intervening sequence of 12 bases. Collaborating institutions collected whole blood in K2EDTA tubes following their own protocols. For TCRbeta analysis, collaborators shipped samples in one of three forms: frozen whole blood, isolated PBMCs, or DNA extracted from either of those sample types. Sequenced input: peripheral blood. This sequence uses TRBV5-1 and TRBJ2-2; TRBD2 is a weak D gene call, 6 bases matching. The receptor was derived from a woman aged 45-60 years with acute or convalescent COVID-19. The encoded CDR3 is CASTPRGYTGELFF. The base sequence is TGCGCCAGCACCCCCCGGGGGTACACCGGGGAGCTGTTTTTT. With all but the CDR3 taken from the reference TRBV5-1 and TRBJ2-2 genes, the full variable domain is: KAGVTQTPRYLIKTRGQQVTLSCSPISGHRSVSWYQQTPGQGLQFLFEYFSETQRNKGNFPGRFSGRQFSNSRSEMNVSTLELGDSALYLCASTPRGYTGELFFGEGSRLTVL.